These 30 T cell receptor beta chains were sequenced from one sample in a study of blood T cell repertoires in COVID-19. Sequencing used immunoSEQ multiplex PCR; TCRdb keeps in-frame clones, though not all of them. Altogether roughly 200,000 clones are present, approximately 80% being singletons, with the ten largest covering approximately 9.9%. Sequencing was performed on peripheral blood. The receptors originated from a woman aged 40 to 50 with COVID-19, enrolled during active disease.

The J gene is TRBJ1-2, the V gene TRBV7-9, with no clear D. The CDR3 covers 18 residues. V was trimmed by 5 bases and J by 4 bases, leaving 26 bases between them. Per germline, CDR1 SEHNR and CDR2 FQNEAQ (reference sequence). The CDR3 DNA reads TGTGCCAGCAGCCGTTCCCCGGACGAGGGATTCTGGATCTATGGCTACACCTTC. Encoded protein: CASSRSPDEGFWIYGYTF. Combining the CDR3 with reference TRBV7-9 and TRBJ1-2 gives the whole variable domain DTGVSQNPRHKITKRGQNVTFRCDPISEHNRLYWYRQTLGQGPEFLTYFQNEAQLEKSRLLSDRFSAERPKGSFSTLEIQRTEQGDSAMYLCASSRSPDEGFWIYGYTFGSGTRLTVV.

The V call is TRBV18, the J call TRBJ2-7, with a tentative D call TRBD2 (5 bases). The CDR3 extends over 12 amino acids. Trimming removed 3 bases from V and 6 bases from J, with 9 bases in between. The germline V gene has CDR1 KGHSH and CDR2 LQKENI. CDR3 loop: CASSPGSSEQYF. CDR3 DNA: TGTGCCAGCTCACCGGGGAGCAGCGAGCAGTACTTC.

This clone has just one count. One junction end does not reproduce the germline sequence, and a read error may be involved. The chain carries TRBV12-5 and TRBJ2-7; 13 nucleotides line up with TRBD2. Germline CDR1 and CDR2: LGHNT and FRNRAP. The CDR3 is made up of 16 amino acids. CDR3 sequence reads: CASGSDSSGTSGVRSF. DNA of the CDR3: TGTGCTAGTGGTTCCGACTCCTCCGGGACTAGCGGGGTGCGGTCCTTC.

In this sample, this clone turned up a few times. V gene TRBV19 combines with J gene TRBJ1-1, with D possibly being TRBD1 (5 bases). CDR1 is LNHDA and CDR2 is SQIVND in the germline V gene (reference sequence). The germline V and J ends were trimmed by 6 bases and 7 bases, with 15 bases remaining between them. The CDR3 length is 13 residues. CDR3 nucleotide sequence: TGTGCCAGTAGCACAGGAGAAGATGGTGAAGCTTTCTTT. Translated, it gives CASSTGEDGEAFF.

This chain connects TRBV2 to TRBJ1-4; D is ambiguous. This CDR3 is built from 13 residues. Germline loops: CDR1 SNHLY, CDR2 FYNNEI. Trimming took off 8 bases at V and 1 base at J, with 8 bases between the two ends. CDR3 nucleotides: TGTGCCAGCGCGCGACAAACTAATGAAAAACTGTTTTTT. It translates to CASARQTNEKLFF.

A single count supports this clone. V gene TRBV2 combines with J gene TRBJ2-1; 7 nucleotides line up with TRBD1. This CDR3 is 14 amino acids long. Germline V CDR1 and CDR2: SNHLY, FYNNEI. V lost 7 bases, J lost 4 bases, and 7 bases stayed unmatched. CDR3 sequence: CASKVGTDYNEQFF. Written as DNA, the CDR3 is TGTGCCAGCAAGGTTGGGACAGATTACAATGAGCAGTTCTTC.

This chain joins TRBV19 and TRBJ2-1; 11 bases align to TRBD2. CDR3 length: 15 amino acids. The germline V gene encodes CDR1 LNHDA and CDR2 SQIVND (reference sequence). Trimming cost V 4 bases and J 7 bases; bases outside gene matches: 6. CDR3 DNA sequence: TGTGCCAGTAGTAGCGGGGTAGCGGGGGGGAATGAGCAGTTCTTC. The encoded protein is CASSSGVAGGNEQFF.

The rearrangement joins TRBV13 to TRBJ2-5; 9 positions agree with TRBD1. CDR1 and CDR2 (germline): PRHDT, FYEKMQ (reference sequence). The V segment lost 4 bases and the J segment 4 bases; nucleotides outside the gene matches: 13. The CDR3 is made up of 17 amino acids. DNA for the CDR3: TGTGCCAGCAGCTCACGTGGACAGGGGCAGGTTCGAGAGACCCAGTACTTC. This codes for CASSSRGQGQVRETQYF.

The DNA of the CDR3 is TGCGCCAGCAGCTTGGAAACAGGAATCTATGGCTACACCTTC. It specifies CASSLETGIYGYTF. The chain joins TRBV5-1 to TRBJ1-2, with TRBD1 as a possible D gene (5 bases). The germline V gene has CDR1 SGHRS and CDR2 YFSETQ. V lost 0 bases, J lost 4 bases, and 10 bases lay in between. The CDR3 contains 14 residues.

The chain uses TRBV5-6 and TRBJ1-1, with D hard to call. The length of the CDR3 is 13 residues. Germline CDR1 SGHDT, CDR2 YYEEEE. The V gene lost 6 bases and the J gene lost 0 bases, with 9 bases spanning the gap. CDR3 loop: CASMEILNTEAFF. The CDR3 coding sequence is TGTGCCAGCATGGAGATCTTGAACACTGAAGCTTTCTTT.

A few counts support this clone. This sequence joins TRBV6-5 and TRBJ2-7; perhaps TRBD1 as D (5 bases). Trimming removed 6 bases at V and 0 bases at J, with 15 bases between. The CDR3 loop spans 15 amino acids. CDR1 MNHEY and CDR2 SVGAGI come from the germline V gene. CDR3 DNA: TGTGCCAGCAGCAAAAGCGTTGGGGCCTCCTACGAGCAGTACTTC. This gives the protein CASSKSVGASYEQYF.

This CDR3 is CASSERLASYEQYF. CDR3 DNA sequence: TGTGCCAGCAGCGAACGACTAGCCAGTTACGAGCAGTACTTC. This chain links TRBV28 with TRBJ2-7; TRBD2 matches at 7 bases. CDR1 MDHEN and CDR2 SYDVKM come from the germline V gene. J lost 4 bases, V lost 6 bases, and 9 bases had no gene match. This CDR3 region has 14 residues. Filled out from reference TRBV28 and TRBJ2-7, the complete variable domain reads DVKVTQSSRYLVKRTGEKVFLECVQDMDHENMFWYRQDPGLGLRLIYFSYDVKMKEKGDIPEGYSVSREKKERFSLILESASTNQTSMYLCASSERLASYEQYFGPGTRLTVT.

The V gene is TRBV6-5, the J gene TRBJ1-1; TRBD1 might be the D (5 bases). The V and J ends lost 3 bases and 4 bases respectively, with 15 bases between them. In germline, CDR1 is MNHEY, CDR2 SVGAGI. The CDR3 covers 15 residues. In DNA, the CDR3 is TGTGCCAGCAGTTATACGGGGGGAAGGGTCACTGAAGCTTTCTTT. It yields the protein CASSYTGGRVTEAFF.

This chain connects TRBV2 to TRBJ2-2, with 8 bases fitting TRBD2. The V gene end was trimmed by 8 bases and the J gene end by 4 bases; junction bases not matched to a gene: 9. Germline V gene lookup returns CDR1 SNHLY and CDR2 FYNNEI. The CDR3 length is 15 residues. In DNA, the CDR3 is TGTGCCAGCGCTCCGGGACTAGGTACCACCGGGGAGCTGTTTTTT. Protein: CASAPGLGTTGELFF.

V is TRBV9 and J is TRBJ1-1, with a weak D call TRBD1 (6 bases). The CDR3 is 17 residues long. Deletions cut 4 bases from V and 1 base from J, with 20 bases between. Germline-derived CDR1 and CDR2 are SGDLS and YYNGEE. CDR3 residues: CASSSRPLTGPNTEAFF. CDR3 nucleotide sequence: TGTGCCAGCAGCTCAAGACCCCTAACAGGGCCGAACACTGAAGCTTTCTTT.

Only one count was recorded for this clone. The J gene is TRBJ2-1, the V gene TRBV19; 8 bases align to TRBD1. Germline V gene data show CDR1 as LNHDA and CDR2 as SQIVND (reference sequence). V was pared by 2 bases and J by 2 bases, with 2 bases of the junction left unmatched. The CDR3 is 15 amino acids. The CDR3 reads CASSIQGAPYNEQFF. In nucleotides, the CDR3 is TGTGCCAGTAGTATACAGGGGGCTCCCTACAATGAGCAGTTCTTC.

The chain has TRBV20-1 and TRBJ2-3; 7 nucleotides match TRBD2. J was trimmed by 2 bases and V by 3 bases; bases with no gene match: 5. Per the germline V gene, CDR1 is DFQATT and CDR2 is SNEGSKA (reference sequence). The CDR3 covers 14 residues. This CDR3 is CSASGGSSTDTQYF. Written as DNA, the CDR3 is TGCAGTGCTAGTGGCGGGAGTTCCACAGATACGCAGTATTTT.

The chain uses TRBV30 and TRBJ1-1, with D possibly TRBD1 on 6 matching bases. With 3 bases removed from V and 5 bases from J, the gap between germline ends came to 10 bases. The CDR3 runs 12 residues. Germline CDR1 and CDR2: GTSNPN and SVGIG (reference sequence). The CDR3: CAWSLGTTEAFF. The DNA for the CDR3 is TGTGCCTGGAGCTTAGGGACAACTGAAGCTTTCTTT.

V is TRBV6-5 and J is TRBJ1-1; D may be TRBD1 (6 bases). The CDR3 covers 15 residues. V lost 2 bases and J lost 5, with 15 bases in between. Germline lookup yields CDR1 MNHEY and CDR2 SVGAGI. The CDR3 reads CASSYTVPGVTEAFF. The CDR3, as DNA: TGTGCCAGCAGTTACACAGTGCCAGGGGTTACTGAAGCTTTCTTT.

The chain combines TRBV18 with TRBJ1-5; D uncertain. This CDR3 has 15 residues. CDR1 and CDR2 from the germline V gene are KGHSH and LQKENI. The V end lost 3 bases, the J end lost 3 bases, and 12 bases lay between the germline ends. The CDR3 DNA reads as TGTGCCAGCTCACCGGAGAGACGGATCAATCAGCCCCAGCATTTT. This gives the protein CASSPERRINQPQHF.

The count of this clone is one. The chain is built from TRBV2 and TRBJ2-1; TRBD2 matches 7 bases. Unmatched junction bases numbered 5, after V lost 5 bases and J lost 7 bases. The CDR3 runs to 13 residues. Looked up from germline, CDR1 is SNHLY and CDR2 is FYNNEI. CDR3 DNA sequence: TGTGCCAGCAGTCTGACTAGCTGGAATGAGCAGTTCTTC. Protein: CASSLTSWNEQFF.

J is TRBJ2-7 and V is TRBV11-2, with D perhaps matching TRBD2 (5 bases). Germline V lookup: CDR1 SGHAT, CDR2 FQNNGV. This CDR3 is built from 15 residues. The V gene lost 5 bases and the J gene lost 3 bases, with 17 bases spanning the gap. The CDR3 DNA follows: TGTGCCAGCAGCCTCACCGGGAACACCTTCTACGAGCAGTACTTC. This encodes CASSLTGNTFYEQYF.

The gene calls are TRBV28 and TRBJ1-4, with D tentatively TRBD1 (6 bases). V lost 9 bases and J 5 bases, leaving 13 bases between the germline ends. From germline, CDR1 is MDHEN and CDR2 SYDVKM. The CDR3 spans 13 residues. CDR3 DNA: TGTGCCAGTACCCCGGGACACAATGAAAAACTGTTTTTT. Its protein product is CASTPGHNEKLFF.

CDR3 coding DNA: TGTGCCAGCAGATGGACTAGCGGAAACAATGAGCAGTTCTTC. Translating it yields CASRWTSGNNEQFF. The chain is built from TRBV2 and TRBJ2-1; 10 bases line up with TRBD2. V dropped 6 bases and J dropped 5; count of bases not matched to a gene: 4. The CDR3 sequence is 14 residues long. Germline V CDR1 and CDR2: SNHLY, FYNNEI. The full variable domain, in which reference TRBV2 and TRBJ2-1 provide the parts outside the CDR3, is EPEVTQTPSHQVTQMGQEVILRCVPISNHLYFYWYRQILGQKVEFLVSFYNNEISEKSEIFDDQFSVERPDGSNFTLKIRSTKLEDSAMYFCASRWTSGNNEQFFGPGTRLTVL.

The V gene is TRBV11-3, the J gene TRBJ2-3, with 8 bases fitting TRBD2. V was pared by 4 bases and J by 4 bases, with 4 bases of the junction left unmatched. Germline values: CDR1 SGHNT, CDR2 YENEEA. CDR3 length equals 14 residues. This CDR3 reads CASSSGLGADTQYF. CDR3 nucleotides: TGTGCCAGCAGCTCGGGACTAGGTGCAGATACGCAGTATTTT.

The chain links TRBV3-1 (or the pseudogene TRBV3-2) to TRBJ2-2; 8 nucleotides agree with TRBD2. Per germline, CDR1 LGHDT and CDR2 YNNKEL (reference sequence). The CDR3 loop spans 14 amino acids. V trimming: 3 bases; J trimming: 5 bases; junction bases outside the gene matches: 2. The CDR3 region is CASSHGGGTGELFF. The CDR3 DNA reads as TGTGCCAGCAGCCACGGGGGGGGAACCGGGGAGCTGTTTTTT.

The sample holds a few counts of this clone. The chain employs TRBV7-8 and TRBJ1-2; D unclear. The V and J ends lost 1 base and 0 bases respectively, with 15 bases between them. Germline loops: CDR1 SGHVS, CDR2 FQNEAQ. The CDR3 covers 17 residues. CDR3 in amino acids: CASSLVFRATSNYGYTF. In DNA form, the CDR3 reads TGTGCCAGCAGCTTAGTTTTCCGAGCCACCTCTAACTATGGCTACACCTTC.

The gene calls are TRBV28 and TRBJ2-1; 10 bases map to TRBD2. This CDR3 contains 15 residues. Germline CDR1 and CDR2: MDHEN and SYDVKM. The ends lost 6 bases at V and 4 bases at J; junction bases unmatched: 6. As DNA, the CDR3 is TGTGCCAGCAGGTATCAGCGGGAGGGGTACAATGAGCAGTTCTTC. Its translation: CASRYQREGYNEQFF.

The chain joins TRBV11-2 to TRBJ1-2; D is possibly TRBD1 (5 bases). Germline V gene lookup returns CDR1 SGHAT and CDR2 FQNNGV. The CDR3 spans 13 residues. V was clipped by 1 base and J by 5 bases, with 8 bases between them. CDR3 coding DNA: TGTGCCAGCAGCTTAGGGTCAGGGTATGGCTACACCTTC. Translation gives CASSLGSGYGYTF. The variable domain in full, with the rest retrieved from reference TRBV11-2 and TRBJ1-2, is EAGVAQSPRYKIIEKRQSVAFWCNPISGHATLYWYQQILGQGPKLLIQFQNNGVVDDSQLPKDRFSAERLKGVDSTLKIQPAKLEDSAVYLCASSLGSGYGYTFGSGTRLTVV.

The chain joins TRBV6-1 to TRBJ2-1, with 9 bases identical to TRBD1. This CDR3 is 17 amino acids long. Trimming took 2 bases from V and 0 from J; bases not matched to a gene: 5. Germline V gives CDR1 MNHNS, CDR2 SASEGT. CDR3 sequence reads: CASSETGGWDSYNEQFF. For the CDR3, the DNA is TGTGCCAGCAGTGAAACAGGGGGCTGGGACTCCTACAATGAGCAGTTCTTC.